This TCR beta chain was captured in a study of blood T cell repertoires in COVID-19. The CDR3 sequence is 12 residues long. The V end was cut by 6 bases, the J end by 8 bases, with 13 bases between. Germline-derived CDR1 and CDR2 are MNHEY and SMNVEV (reference sequence). Method: immunoSEQ multiplex PCR; TCRdb's copy keeps in-frame clones and lacks some. The sample yields around 180,000 clones, roughly 91% seen once. V gene TRBV27 combines with J gene TRBJ1-1, with a possible D match to TRBD1 (5 bases). This receptor was obtained from a human donor in a cohort sampled during active COVID-19. The specimen sequenced was peripheral blood. The CDR3 is CASSWGGGEAFF. The CDR3 DNA reads as TGTGCCAGCAGCTGGGGCGGGGGGGAAGCTTTCTTT.